The 18 T cell receptor beta chains given below trace back to one sample, sequenced in a study of graft-versus-host responses after intestinal transplantation (dated by TCRdb to the early 2020s). Library construction relied on the immunoSEQ multiplex PCR assay. TCRdb took this table from immuneACCESS and kept in-frame rearrangements with V and J called. Such tables lack part of the clones; where checked against another copy, unresolved V genes explain under half of the gap, and the rest is unexplained. Recorded for this sample are several thousand clones; 75% to 90% of them occurred a single time. The biggest ten clones account for about 4.9% of the sample. The sample consisted of PBMCs, taken around 82 days after transplant. The receptors come from a human patient who received an intestinal transplant, so some T cells may come from the graft donor.

This chain links TRBV27 with TRBJ1-3; the match to TRBD1 covers 7 bases. Germline values: CDR1 MNHEY, CDR2 SMNVEV (reference sequence). The CDR3 loop spans 19 amino acids. Unmatched junction bases numbered 26, after V lost 7 bases and J lost 8 bases. The CDR3 region has the DNA TGTGCCAGCAAGGCGCGCGCTTTAAACAGGGGCGGGACATTTGACACCATATATTTT. Translating it yields CASKARALNRGGTFDTIYF.

The V call is TRBV5-1, the J call TRBJ1-3, with 8 bases lining up with TRBD1. Trimming removed 7 bases from V and 4 bases from J; junction bases left unmatched: 4. Looked up from germline, CDR1 is SGHRS and CDR2 is YFSETQ. The CDR3 has 13 amino acids. In DNA form, the CDR3 reads TGCGCCAGCGTACAGGGGGTCGGAAACACCATATATTTT. Translating gives CASVQGVGNTIYF. The full variable domain, rest sourced from reference TRBV5-1 and TRBJ1-3, is KAGVTQTPRYLIKTRGQQVTLSCSPISGHRSVSWYQQTPGQGLQFLFEYFSETQRNKGNFPGRFSGRQFSNSRSEMNVSTLELGDSALYLCASVQGVGNTIYFGEGSWLTVV.

The chain recombines TRBV9 with TRBJ2-2, with 11 bases lining up with TRBD2. The CDR3 is 16 amino acids. Germline lookup yields CDR1 SGDLS and CDR2 YYNGEE. V lost 2 bases and J lost 3; bases outside the gene matches: 3. The CDR3 is CASSVLAGGDTGELFF. In nucleotides, the CDR3 is TGTGCCAGCAGCGTCCTAGCGGGGGGCGACACCGGGGAGCTGTTTTTT.

The chain employs TRBV19 and TRBJ1-1; D remains unclear. The V and J ends lost 5 bases and 6 bases respectively, with 10 bases between them. This CDR3 region has 12 residues. Per the germline V gene, CDR1 is LNHDA and CDR2 is SQIVND (reference sequence). Here the CDR3 DNA reads TGTGCCAGTAGTCCGGAGGTCCCTGAAGCTTTCTTT. It translates to CASSPEVPEAFF.

The chain joins TRBV11-2 to TRBJ2-7, with D possibly matching TRBD1 (5 bases). This CDR3 is built from 14 residues. Germline loops: CDR1 SGHAT, CDR2 FQNNGV. The V and J ends lost 3 bases and 6 bases respectively, with 15 bases between them. The CDR3 is CASSFNPGIGEQYF. CDR3 coding DNA: TGTGCCAGCAGCTTTAACCCAGGGATCGGCGAGCAGTACTTC.

J is TRBJ1-2 and V is TRBV5-4; D remains ambiguous. CDR3 length: 14 residues. Germline values: CDR1 SGHNT, CDR2 YYREEE (reference sequence). Trimming stripped 1 base from V and 2 bases from J, with 9 bases between. The CDR3 reads CASSLSGVNYGYTF. The CDR3 DNA follows: TGTGCCAGCAGCTTGAGCGGAGTCAACTATGGCTACACCTTC.

Only one count was recorded for this clone. V gene TRBV7-9 combines with J gene TRBJ2-3; 7 nucleotides match TRBD1. The V gene end was trimmed by 5 bases and the J gene end by 0 bases; junction bases not matched to a gene: 11. The CDR3 totals 17 residues. Per the germline V gene, CDR1 is SEHNR and CDR2 is FQNEAQ (reference sequence). CDR3 sequence: CASSSPGQRFSTDTQYF. Written as DNA, the CDR3 is TGTGCCAGCAGCAGTCCGGGACAGCGATTTAGCACAGATACGCAGTATTTT.

The chain links TRBV6-6 to TRBJ1-6; D is undetermined. This CDR3 contains 15 residues. CDR1 MNHNY and CDR2 SVGAGI come from the germline V gene (reference sequence). V lost 0 bases and J lost 8, with 11 bases in between. CDR3 nucleotides: TGTGCCAGCAGTTACTCGGTGGAGAGAGATTCACCCCTCCACTTT. It encodes CASSYSVERDSPLHF.

The chain has TRBV19 and TRBJ2-2, with TRBD2 matching over 12 bases. The germline V gene encodes CDR1 LNHDA and CDR2 SQIVND (reference sequence). The ends lost 0 bases at V and 4 bases at J; junction bases unmatched: 6. The CDR3 has 18 amino acids. The DNA for the CDR3 is TGTGCCAGTAGTATAGAACTAGCGGGGGGACGCGTCACCGGGGAGCTGTTTTTT. Protein sequence: CASSIELAGGRVTGELFF. Full variable domain (outside the CDR3, taken from reference TRBV19 and TRBJ2-2): DGGITQSPKYLFRKEGQNVTLSCEQNLNHDAMYWYRQDPGQGLRLIYYSQIVNDFQKGDIAEGYSVSREKKESFPLTVTSAQKNPTAFYLCASSIELAGGRVTGELFFGEGSRLTVL.

The chain has TRBV7-6 and TRBJ2-6; D is unresolved. Germline V gives CDR1 SGHVS, CDR2 FNYEAQ. Trimming shortened V by 1 base and J by 0 bases, and 7 bases separated the two germline ends. The CDR3 has 16 residues. CDR3 sequence: CASSLENSSGANVLTF. CDR3 DNA sequence: TGTGCCAGCAGCTTAGAGAACAGCTCTGGGGCCAACGTCCTGACTTTC.

The genes are TRBV2 and TRBJ1-3; TRBD1 matches 8 bases. This CDR3 is built from 15 residues. CDR1 SNHLY and CDR2 FYNNEI come from the germline V gene. V trimming: 4 bases; J trimming: 3 bases; junction bases outside the gene matches: 5. The CDR3 here is CASSVRTGIGNTIYF. CDR3 sequence (DNA): TGTGCCAGCAGTGTTCGGACAGGGATTGGAAACACCATATATTTT.

V is TRBV5-8 and J is TRBJ1-4; 12 nucleotides line up with TRBD1. V shed 1 base and J 8 bases; nucleotides not matched to a gene: 3. Germline V gene lookup returns CDR1 SGHTS and CDR2 YDEGEE. The CDR3 covers 15 residues. This chain's CDR3 is CASSLSGTGGEKLFF. In DNA form, the CDR3 reads TGTGCCAGCAGCTTGTCGGGGACAGGGGGCGAAAAACTGTTTTTT.

V and J are TRBV19 and TRBJ1-1; perhaps TRBD1 as D (5 bases). Per germline, CDR1 LNHDA and CDR2 SQIVND (reference sequence). V was cut by 1 base and J by 11 bases, with 14 bases left in between. The CDR3 has 13 residues. DNA for the CDR3: TGTGCCAGTAGTATAGTCGGGGACGTCGAGGCTTTCTTT. This sequence encodes CASSIVGDVEAFF.

This clone occurred once. The chain is built from TRBV28 and TRBJ1-6; D unresolved. V dropped 3 bases and J dropped 9 bases, with 12 bases sitting between them. The CDR3 loop spans 14 amino acids. The germline gives CDR1 MDHEN, CDR2 SYDVKM. CDR3 in DNA: TGTGCCAGCAGTTTGATAGGGTACGGTTCACCCCTCCACTTT. Protein product: CASSLIGYGSPLHF.

The chain is built from TRBV9 and TRBJ2-2; D perhaps matches TRBD2 (5 bases). Germline-derived CDR1 and CDR2 are SGDLS and YYNGEE. The CDR3 runs to 14 residues. Trimming removed 0 bases from V and 2 bases from J, with 5 bases in between. CDR3 region: CASSVGTNTGELFF. CDR3 bases: TGTGCCAGCAGCGTAGGGACTAACACCGGGGAGCTGTTTTTT.

Remarks on this clone: A junction boundary mismatches the germline segment, possibly from a read error. Written as DNA, the CDR3 is TGTGCCAGCCCACCCACCCAAGGGGGCCCTTACACTGAAGCTTTCTTT. Protein sequence: CASPPTQGGPYTEAFF. The chain couples TRBV18 to TRBJ1-1, with 7 bases aligning to TRBD1. The CDR3 consists of 16 residues. From germline, CDR1 is KGHSH and CDR2 LQKENI.

The chain links TRBV5-1 to TRBJ2-5; 8 bases are a match to TRBD2. V dropped 1 base and J dropped 2; count of bases not matched to a gene: 7. Germline lookup yields CDR1 SGHRS and CDR2 YFSETQ. The CDR3 is 16 residues long. The CDR3 bases are TGCGCCAGCAGCTTGATTGCGGGGGGCTTACAAGAGACCCAGTACTTC. Translation gives CASSLIAGGLQETQYF.

This chain links TRBV4-1 with TRBJ1-6, with 9 bases aligning to TRBD1. V shed 1 base and J 7 bases; nucleotides not matched to a gene: 5. This CDR3 has 16 residues. CDR1 MGHRA and CDR2 YSYEKL come from the germline V gene. The CDR3 coding sequence is TGCGCCAGCAGCCAAGGGGGACAGGGCCTAAATTCACCCCTCCACTTT. Amino acids: CASSQGGQGLNSPLHF.